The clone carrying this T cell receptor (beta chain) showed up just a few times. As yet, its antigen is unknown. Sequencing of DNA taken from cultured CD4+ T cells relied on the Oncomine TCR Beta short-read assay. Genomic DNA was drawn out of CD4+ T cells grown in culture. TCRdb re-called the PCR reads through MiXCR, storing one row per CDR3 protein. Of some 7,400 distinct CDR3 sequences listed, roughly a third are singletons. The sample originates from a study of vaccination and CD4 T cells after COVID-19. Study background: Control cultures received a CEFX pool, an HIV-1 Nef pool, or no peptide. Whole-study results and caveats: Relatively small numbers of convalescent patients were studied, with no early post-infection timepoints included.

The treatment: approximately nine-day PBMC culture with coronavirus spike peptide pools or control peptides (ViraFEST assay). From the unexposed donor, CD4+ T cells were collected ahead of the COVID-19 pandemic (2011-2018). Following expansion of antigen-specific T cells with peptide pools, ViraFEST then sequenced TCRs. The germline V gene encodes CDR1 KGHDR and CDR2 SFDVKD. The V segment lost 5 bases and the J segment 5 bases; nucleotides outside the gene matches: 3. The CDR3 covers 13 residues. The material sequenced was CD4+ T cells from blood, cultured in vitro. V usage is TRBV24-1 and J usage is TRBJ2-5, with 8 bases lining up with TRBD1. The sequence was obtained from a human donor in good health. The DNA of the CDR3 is TGTGCCACCAGTGGACAGGGGACGGAGACCCAGTACTTC. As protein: CATSGQGTETQYF.